These 31 T cell receptor beta chains originate from one sample sequenced in a study of blood T cell repertoires in COVID-19. TCRdb's copy holds only in-frame clones and misses some; the assay was immunoSEQ multiplex PCR. The profile covers about 160,000 clones, with more than 65% appearing a single time and roughly 13% taken by the ten largest. The specimen was peripheral blood. Source of these receptors: a woman over 75 with acute or convalescent COVID-19.

Details on this clone: An end of the junction does not agree with germline; a read error may underlie this. The chain carries TRBV12-3 or TRBV12-4 and TRBJ1-2; weak D call: TRBD1 (6 bases). This CDR3 spans 11 amino acids. The CDR3 loop reads CASSSTGTPIF. CDR3 nucleotide sequence: TGTGCCAGCAGTTCTACCGGGACACCTATCTTC.

The chain recombines TRBV18 with TRBJ2-1; D might be TRBD2 (5 bases). CDR1 KGHSH and CDR2 LQKENI come from the germline V gene. This CDR3 region has 13 residues. Trimming pared 4 bases from V and 5 bases from J, leaving 9 bases between. CDR3 sequence: CASSRGSNNEQFF. The CDR3 DNA reads as TGTGCCAGCTCACGTGGGAGCAACAATGAGCAGTTCTTC.

The V call is TRBV2, the J call TRBJ1-2; no clear D. Trimming removed 10 bases at V and 1 base at J, with 10 bases between. The germline gives CDR1 SNHLY, CDR2 FYNNEI. The CDR3 spans 12 residues. CDR3 DNA sequence: TGTGCCACCCCTCCCCTTAACTATGGCTACACCTTC. It specifies CATPPLNYGYTF.

The gene calls are TRBV6-5 and TRBJ1-2; 7 bases map to TRBD1. The CDR3 has 13 residues. Germline V gene lookup returns CDR1 MNHEY and CDR2 SVGAGI. J lost 6 bases, V lost 7 bases, and 8 bases had no gene match. CDR3 protein: CASNRQGGDGYTF. For the CDR3, the DNA is TGTGCCAGCAATAGACAGGGCGGCGATGGCTACACCTTC.

This chain links TRBV29-1 with TRBJ2-1, with 12 bases lining up with TRBD2. V gave up 2 bases and J gave up 5 bases; unmatched junction bases: 10. Germline values: CDR1 SQVTM, CDR2 ANQGSEA. The CDR3 totals 17 residues. The CDR3 coding sequence is TGCAGCGTTGAAAGGCTAGCGGGAGGGCCGCTACACAATGAGCAGTTCTTC. It codes for CSVERLAGGPLHNEQFF.

The chain recombines TRBV5-1 with TRBJ2-7; maybe TRBD2 (5 bases). Trimming cost V 2 bases and J 5 bases, with 17 bases left between them. CDR1 and CDR2 (germline): SGHRS, YFSETQ. The length of the CDR3 is 15 residues. CDR3 loop: CASSLLGRSAHEQYF. The CDR3 nucleotides read TGCGCCAGCAGCTTACTAGGCAGGAGCGCCCACGAGCAGTACTTC. Full variable domain (missing parts from reference TRBV5-1 and TRBJ2-7): KAGVTQTPRYLIKTRGQQVTLSCSPISGHRSVSWYQQTPGQGLQFLFEYFSETQRNKGNFPGRFSGRQFSNSRSEMNVSTLELGDSALYLCASSLLGRSAHEQYFGPGTRLTVT.

The chain has TRBV19 and TRBJ2-4, with 7 bases that match TRBD1. The V gene end was trimmed by 6 bases and the J gene end by 0 bases; junction bases not matched to a gene: 23. From germline, CDR1 is LNHDA and CDR2 SQIVND (reference sequence). The CDR3 is made up of 21 amino acids. The chain's CDR3 is CASRLTLGQMSSKLAKNIQYF. The CDR3 nucleotides are TGTGCCAGTAGACTAACGCTGGGACAGATGAGTTCGAAACTAGCCAAAAACATTCAGTACTTC.

The chain recombines TRBV5-1 with TRBJ2-1, with TRBD1 identical over 9 bases. Germline CDR1 SGHRS, CDR2 YFSETQ. V lost 6 bases to trimming and J lost 4 bases; unmatched junction nucleotides: 14. The CDR3 loop spans 17 amino acids. In DNA, the CDR3 is TGCGCCAGCAAAAGTTCCGGGACAGGGATTCCTTACAATGAGCAGTTCTTC. Amino acid sequence: CASKSSGTGIPYNEQFF.

The rearrangement uses TRBV24-1 and TRBJ1-6, with D unresolved. V gave up 1 base and J gave up 0 bases, with 15 bases separating them. The CDR3 runs 19 residues. Per germline, CDR1 KGHDR and CDR2 SFDVKD. The CDR3 sequence: CATSDFYRMESSYNSPLHF. In DNA form, the CDR3 reads TGTGCCACCAGTGATTTTTACCGGATGGAGAGCTCCTATAATTCACCCCTCCACTTT.

The sample holds many counts of this clone. As DNA, the CDR3 is TGTGCCACCAGTGAACCAGGGATCAACTATGGCTACACCTTC. Translation: CATSEPGINYGYTF. V usage is TRBV24-1 and J usage is TRBJ1-2, with a tentative D call TRBD1 (5 bases). With 4 bases removed from V and 2 bases from J, the gap between germline ends came to 10 bases. In germline, CDR1 is KGHDR, CDR2 SFDVKD. CDR3 size: 14 residues.

The gene calls are TRBV7-9 and TRBJ2-2; TRBD2 matches 7 bases. Germline V gives CDR1 SEHNR, CDR2 FQNEAQ (reference sequence). The V and J ends lost 2 bases and 1 base, in that order; junction bases with no gene match: 4. This CDR3 is 16 amino acids long. CDR3: CASSLIAGLNTGELFF. CDR3 DNA sequence: TGTGCCAGCAGCTTAATAGCGGGCCTGAACACCGGGGAGCTGTTTTTT.

For this clone: The sample carries other DNA sequences with the same CDR3. The chain recombines TRBV18 with TRBJ2-5; 9 bases match TRBD2. The V and J ends lost 0 bases and 0 bases, in that order; junction bases with no gene match: 5. CDR3 length equals 17 residues. Germline CDR1 and CDR2: KGHSH and LQKENI. The CDR3 sequence: CASSPPASGAYQETQYF. The DNA for the CDR3 is TGTGCCAGCTCACCACCGGCTAGCGGGGCGTACCAAGAGACCCAGTACTTC.

The chain joins TRBV19 to TRBJ2-3; 10 nucleotides match TRBD2. V trimming: 0 bases; J trimming: 4 bases; junction bases outside the gene matches: 1. The germline CDR1 and CDR2 sequences are LNHDA and SQIVND (reference sequence). This CDR3 has 15 residues. This CDR3 reads CASSIELAGSDTQYF. The CDR3 region has the DNA TGTGCCAGTAGTATAGAACTAGCGGGATCAGATACGCAGTATTTT.

This chain links TRBV5-1 with TRBJ2-7, with D possibly being TRBD2 (6 bases). CDR3 length: 14 amino acids. In germline, CDR1 is SGHRS, CDR2 YFSETQ. Deletions cut 5 bases from V and 0 bases from J, with 12 bases between. The DNA for the CDR3 is TGCGCCAGCAGGGCGGGGAGCAGCTCCTACGAGCAGTACTTC. It specifies CASRAGSSSYEQYF.

This clone showed up many times. V is TRBV19 and J is TRBJ2-1; D unresolved. Germline CDR1 is LNHDA and CDR2 is SQIVND (reference sequence). The CDR3 extends over 13 amino acids. The V end was cut by 4 bases, the J end by 4 bases, with 8 bases between. Here the CDR3 DNA reads TGTGCCAGTAGTACAACAGTGTACAATGAGCAGTTCTTC. This gives the protein CASSTTVYNEQFF.

V gene TRBV2 combines with J gene TRBJ1-4; the D gene is possibly TRBD1 (5 bases). The CDR3 covers 13 residues. Germline V CDR1 and CDR2: SNHLY, FYNNEI. Trimming shortened V by 6 bases and J by 8 bases, and 13 bases separated the two germline ends. CDR3 DNA sequence: TGTGCCAGCAGGCCCAGGGAGGGGGAAAAACTGTTTTTT. Its protein product is CASRPREGEKLFF. The full variable domain, in which reference TRBV2 and TRBJ1-4 provide the parts outside the CDR3, is EPEVTQTPSHQVTQMGQEVILRCVPISNHLYFYWYRQILGQKVEFLVSFYNNEISEKSEIFDDQFSVERPDGSNFTLKIRSTKLEDSAMYFCASRPREGEKLFFGSGTQLSVL.

The chain joins TRBV28 to TRBJ2-7; TRBD1 might be the D (7 bases). Germline CDR1 reads MDHEN; CDR2 reads SYDVKM. With 5 bases removed from V and 5 bases from J, the gap between germline ends came to 22 bases. This CDR3 has 16 residues. CDR3 in amino acids: CASSVGGGISLHEQYF. CDR3 DNA: TGTGCCAGCAGTGTCGGAGGGGGCATCTCTCTCCACGAGCAGTACTTC.

The chain links TRBV13 to TRBJ2-5; a weak D match, TRBD1 (6 bases). The CDR3 has 14 amino acids. The V and J ends lost 2 bases and 5 bases respectively, with 12 bases between them. Germline V gene sequence: CDR1 PRHDT, CDR2 FYEKMQ (reference sequence). CDR3 region: CASSLNRERETQYF. The DNA of the CDR3 is TGTGCCAGCAGCTTAAACAGGGAGAGGGAGACCCAGTACTTC.

The V gene is TRBV4-1, the J gene TRBJ1-1, with 8 bases aligning to TRBD1. The ends lost 3 bases at V and 5 bases at J; junction bases unmatched: 5. Germline CDR1 and CDR2: MGHRA and YSYEKL. This CDR3 spans 14 amino acids. The chain's CDR3 is CASSHSGGGTEAFF. DNA for the CDR3: TGCGCCAGCAGCCACTCAGGGGGCGGGACTGAAGCTTTCTTT.

The gene calls are TRBV10-1 and TRBJ2-3; 8 positions agree with TRBD1. The length of the CDR3 is 16 residues. V gave up 5 bases and J gave up 0 bases; unmatched junction bases: 7. Germline-derived CDR1 and CDR2 are WNHNN and SYGVQD (reference sequence). DNA of the CDR3: TGCGCCAGCAGTCTTGGACAGGGCCTTAGCACAGATACGCAGTATTTT. Its translation is CASSLGQGLSTDTQYF.

The J gene is TRBJ2-7, the V gene TRBV28; D gene uncertain. CDR1 and CDR2 from the germline V gene are MDHEN and SYDVKM. This CDR3 is 11 amino acids long. Trimming stripped 6 bases from V and 6 bases from J, with 9 bases between. CDR3 sequence: CASSLTGEQYF. For the CDR3, the DNA is TGTGCCAGCAGCTTAACGGGCGAGCAGTACTTC.

The V call is TRBV19, the J call TRBJ2-2, with 10 bases fitting TRBD2. Germline V lookup: CDR1 LNHDA, CDR2 SQIVND (reference sequence). After removal of 3 bases from V and 4 bases from J, the junction contained 2 bases not matched to a gene. This CDR3 spans 15 amino acids. Here the CDR3 DNA reads TGTGCCAGTAGTATGGGGACTAGCGCCACCGGGGAGCTGTTTTTT. Translation gives CASSMGTSATGELFF.

The chain carries TRBV10-2 and TRBJ2-5; 11 bases are shared with TRBD2. The ends lost 0 bases at V and 6 bases at J; junction bases unmatched: 18. The CDR3 extends over 20 amino acids. Per germline, CDR1 WSHSY and CDR2 SAAADI. The CDR3 sequence: CASSESPLAGVHSRKQTQYF. CDR3 nucleotide sequence: TGCGCCAGCAGTGAGTCCCCACTAGCGGGGGTCCACTCGCGGAAACAGACCCAGTACTTC.

The V call is TRBV28, the J call TRBJ1-4; possibly TRBD1 for D (5 bases). The CDR3 is 14 residues long. Looked up from germline, CDR1 is MDHEN and CDR2 is SYDVKM. V was cut by 6 bases and J by 5 bases, with 13 bases left in between. CDR3 in amino acids: CASREGLLNEKLFF. In DNA form, the CDR3 reads TGTGCCAGCAGGGAGGGACTGCTCAATGAAAAACTGTTTTTT.

The gene calls are TRBV5-1 and TRBJ2-1; a possible D gene is TRBD1 (5 bases). This CDR3 spans 16 amino acids. Germline loops: CDR1 SGHRS, CDR2 YFSETQ. V lost 0 bases and J lost 7, with 17 bases in between. The CDR3 loop is CASSLGGGQRRNEQFF. CDR3 in DNA: TGCGCCAGCAGCTTGGGGGGCGGCCAAAGAAGGAATGAGCAGTTCTTC.

The DNA for the CDR3 is TGTGCCAGCAGCTTGAGGGGGCTAGCGGGAGGCGAGACCCAGTACTTC. Translated: CASSLRGLAGGETQYF. The V call is TRBV5-4, the J call TRBJ2-5; 11 nucleotides match TRBD2. CDR3 length: 16 amino acids. V trimming: 1 base; J trimming: 5 bases; junction bases outside the gene matches: 7. The germline V gene encodes CDR1 SGHNT and CDR2 YYREEE (reference sequence).

This chain uses TRBV3-1 (or the pseudogene TRBV3-2) with TRBJ1-1; D remains unclear. V lost 11 bases and J 3 bases, leaving 19 bases between the germline ends. The germline CDR1 and CDR2 sequences are LGHDT and YNNKEL (reference sequence). The CDR3 sequence is 14 residues long. The CDR3 is CAATSGGWDTEAFF. As DNA, the CDR3 is TGTGCCGCCACGTCGGGAGGGTGGGACACTGAAGCTTTCTTT.

The V call is TRBV2, the J call TRBJ2-2; D may be TRBD1 (6 bases). V lost 6 bases to trimming and J lost 7 bases, with 12 bases between them. This CDR3 comprises 13 residues. The germline CDR1 and CDR2 sequences are SNHLY and FYNNEI. For the CDR3, the DNA is TGTGCCAGCAGGAACCAGGGGAGCGGGGAGCTGTTTTTT. It is translated as CASRNQGSGELFF.

J is TRBJ2-7 and V is TRBV7-9; 9 bases align to TRBD2. CDR3 size: 16 residues. CDR1 SEHNR and CDR2 FQNEAQ come from the germline V gene (reference sequence). Trimming took 1 base from V and 2 from J; bases not matched to a gene: 6. The CDR3 DNA sequence: TGTGCCAGCAGCTTAGGATGGACTAGCGTCACCTACGAGCAGTACTTC. Its translation is CASSLGWTSVTYEQYF.

A few counts support this clone. The chain carries TRBV2 and TRBJ1-2; 7 positions match TRBD1. The CDR3 is 13 residues long. The V gene's germline CDR1 is SNHLY and CDR2 FYNNEI. With V trimmed by 6 bases and J by 8 bases, 9 bases remained unmatched. The CDR3 loop is CASRANRGGGYTF. The CDR3 coding sequence is TGTGCCAGCAGGGCTAACAGGGGAGGCGGCTACACCTTC.

The gene calls are TRBV30 and TRBJ2-3, with 7 positions matching TRBD2. The CDR3 is 16 amino acids. Trimming at V came to 5 bases and at J to 6 bases, leaving 17 bases not matched to a gene. Germline V lookup: CDR1 GTSNPN, CDR2 SVGIG (reference sequence). CDR3 bases: TGTGCCTGGGGTACCTGGGGGGGACTTCGGGCGGATACGCAGTATTTT. It is translated as CAWGTWGGLRADTQYF.